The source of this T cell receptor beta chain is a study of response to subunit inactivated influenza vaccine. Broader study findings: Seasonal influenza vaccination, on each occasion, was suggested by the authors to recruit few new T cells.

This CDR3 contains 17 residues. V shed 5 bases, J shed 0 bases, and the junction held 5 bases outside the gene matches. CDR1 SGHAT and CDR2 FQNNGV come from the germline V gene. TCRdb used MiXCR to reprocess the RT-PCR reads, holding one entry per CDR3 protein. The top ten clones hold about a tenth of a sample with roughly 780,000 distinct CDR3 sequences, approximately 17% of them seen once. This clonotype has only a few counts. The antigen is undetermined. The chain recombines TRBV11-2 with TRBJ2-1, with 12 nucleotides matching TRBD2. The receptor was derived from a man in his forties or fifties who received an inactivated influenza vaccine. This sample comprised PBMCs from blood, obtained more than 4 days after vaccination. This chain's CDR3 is CASSTSGGISSYNEQFF. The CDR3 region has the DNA TGTGCCAGCAGCACTAGCGGGGGGATAAGCTCCTACAATGAGCAGTTCTTC.